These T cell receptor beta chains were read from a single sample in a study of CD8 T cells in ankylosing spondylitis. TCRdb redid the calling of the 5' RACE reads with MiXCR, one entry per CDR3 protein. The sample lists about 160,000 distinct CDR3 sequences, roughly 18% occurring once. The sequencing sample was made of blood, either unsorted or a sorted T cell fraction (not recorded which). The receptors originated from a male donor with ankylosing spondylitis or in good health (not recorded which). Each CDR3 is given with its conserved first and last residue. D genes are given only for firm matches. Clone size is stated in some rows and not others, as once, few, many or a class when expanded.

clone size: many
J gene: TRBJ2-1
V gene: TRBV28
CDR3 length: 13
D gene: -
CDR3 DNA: TGTGCCAGCAGTTTATATGGGGCATATGAGCAGTTCTTC
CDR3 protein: CASSLYGAYEQFF

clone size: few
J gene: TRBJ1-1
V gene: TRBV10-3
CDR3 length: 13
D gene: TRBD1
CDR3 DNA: TGTGCCATCAGGACAGGGATGGATGGTGAAGCTTTCTTT
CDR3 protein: CAIRTGMDGEAFF

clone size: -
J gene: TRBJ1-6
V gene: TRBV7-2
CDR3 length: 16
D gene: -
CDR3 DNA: TGTGCCAGCAGCTTAGAAGTACAGACCTATAATTCACCCCTCCACTTT
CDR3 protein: CASSLEVQTYNSPLHF

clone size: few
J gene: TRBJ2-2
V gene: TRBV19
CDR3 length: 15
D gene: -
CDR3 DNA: TGTGCCAGTAGGATCGACGAGGGTCGGACCGGGGAGCTGTTTTTT
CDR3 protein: CASRIDEGRTGELFF

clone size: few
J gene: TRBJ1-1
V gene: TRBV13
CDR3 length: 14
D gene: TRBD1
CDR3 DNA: TGTGCCAGCACCATAGACAGGGCCAACACTGAAGCTTTCTTT
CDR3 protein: CASTIDRANTEAFF

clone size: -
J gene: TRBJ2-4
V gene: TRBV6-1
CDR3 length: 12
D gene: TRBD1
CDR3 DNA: TGTGCCAGCAGGGAGACAGGGGACATTCAGTACTTC
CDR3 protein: CASRETGDIQYF

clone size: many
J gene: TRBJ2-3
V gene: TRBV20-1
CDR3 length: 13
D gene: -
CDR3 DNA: TGCAGTGCTAGAGAGGGATACACAGATACGCAGTATTTT
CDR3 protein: CSAREGYTDTQYF

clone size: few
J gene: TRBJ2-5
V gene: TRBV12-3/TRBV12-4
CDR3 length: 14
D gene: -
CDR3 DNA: TGTGCCAGCAGTTCTAACAGGGATCGGGAGACCCAGTACTTC
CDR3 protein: CASSSNRDRETQYF

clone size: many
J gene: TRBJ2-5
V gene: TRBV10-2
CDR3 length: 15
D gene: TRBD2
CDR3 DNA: TGCGCCAGCAGTGAACTCGGGACTAGCCAAGAGACCCAGTACTTC
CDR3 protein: CASSELGTSQETQYF

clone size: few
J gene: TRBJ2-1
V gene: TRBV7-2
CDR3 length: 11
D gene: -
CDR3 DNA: TGTGCCAGCAGCTGGGGCTATGAGCAGTTCTTC
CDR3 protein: CASSWGYEQFF

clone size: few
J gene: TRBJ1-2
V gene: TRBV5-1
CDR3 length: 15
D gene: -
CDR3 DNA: TGCGCCAGCAGCTGGCGGACAGAGGGGGACTATGGCTACACCTTC
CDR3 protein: CASSWRTEGDYGYTF

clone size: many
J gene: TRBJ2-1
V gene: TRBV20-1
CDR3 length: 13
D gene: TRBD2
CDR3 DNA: TGCAGTGCCTCGGGGGGCTCCTACAATGAGCAGTTCTTC
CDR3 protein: CSASGGSYNEQFF

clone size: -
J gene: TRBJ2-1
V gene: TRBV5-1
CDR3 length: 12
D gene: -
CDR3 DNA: TGCGCCAGCAGCGAGGGAGTGCAAGAGCAGTTCTTC
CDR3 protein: CASSEGVQEQFF

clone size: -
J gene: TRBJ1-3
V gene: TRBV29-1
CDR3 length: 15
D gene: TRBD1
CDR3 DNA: TGCAGCGCCGAAAGGAGGGGGCAAAATGGAAACACCATATATTTT
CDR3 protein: CSAERRGQNGNTIYF

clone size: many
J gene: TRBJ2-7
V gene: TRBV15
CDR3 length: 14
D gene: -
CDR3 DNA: TGTGCCACCAGCAGAGAAGGAGGGGCACGAGAGCAGTACTTC
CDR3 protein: CATSREGGAREQYF

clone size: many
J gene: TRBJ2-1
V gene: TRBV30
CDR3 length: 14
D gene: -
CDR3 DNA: TGTGCCTGGAGTGTAACCCGCGCTGGGAGGGAGCAGTTCTTC
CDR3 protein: CAWSVTRAGREQFF

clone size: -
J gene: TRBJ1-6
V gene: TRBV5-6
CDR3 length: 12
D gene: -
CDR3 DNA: TGTGCCAGCAGAACTTATAATTCACCCCTCCACTTT
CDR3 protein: CASRTYNSPLHF

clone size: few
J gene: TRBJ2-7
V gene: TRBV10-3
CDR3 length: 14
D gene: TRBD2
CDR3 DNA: TGTGCCACCCGGGAGACTAGCGGGAGCTACGAGCAGTACTTC
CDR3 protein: CATRETSGSYEQYF

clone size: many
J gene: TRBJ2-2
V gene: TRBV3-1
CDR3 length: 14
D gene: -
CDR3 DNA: TGTGCCAGCAGCCTCGGGCAAAACACCGGGGAGCTGTTTTTT
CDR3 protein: CASSLGQNTGELFF

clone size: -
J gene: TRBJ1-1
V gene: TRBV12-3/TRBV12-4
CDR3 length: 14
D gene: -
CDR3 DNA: TGTGCCAGCAGTTGGGGTCACCAGAACACTGAAGCTTTCTTT
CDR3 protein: CASSWGHQNTEAFF

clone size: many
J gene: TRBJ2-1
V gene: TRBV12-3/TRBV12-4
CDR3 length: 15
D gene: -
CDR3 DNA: TGTGCCAGCAGAGCAGGCGGAGGGCCTGGAAATGAGCAGTTCTTC
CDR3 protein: CASRAGGGPGNEQFF

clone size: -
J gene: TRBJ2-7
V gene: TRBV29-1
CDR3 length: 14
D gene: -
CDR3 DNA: TGCAGCGTTGGGCATTCGGTAGGGATCTACGAGCAGTACTTC
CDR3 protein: CSVGHSVGIYEQYF

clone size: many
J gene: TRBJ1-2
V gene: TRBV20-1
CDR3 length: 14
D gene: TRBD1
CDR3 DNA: TGCAGTGCTGTTCCTCCGGGGGCAGGGGGTGGCTACACCTTC
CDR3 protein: CSAVPPGAGGGYTF

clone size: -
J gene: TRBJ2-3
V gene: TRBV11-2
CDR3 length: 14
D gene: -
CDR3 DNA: TGTGCCAGCAGCTTCGGGCTAGCAGGCGATACGCAGTATTTT
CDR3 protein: CASSFGLAGDTQYF

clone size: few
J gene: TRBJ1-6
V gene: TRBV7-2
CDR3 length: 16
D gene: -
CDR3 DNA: TGTGCCAGCAGCTCGACATATCCCCCGTGGGCGTCACCCCTCCACTTT
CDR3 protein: CASSSTYPPWASPLHF

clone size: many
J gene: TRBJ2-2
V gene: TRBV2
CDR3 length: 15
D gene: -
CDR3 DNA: TGTGCCAGCAGACAGGAGGGGTGGGGAACCGGGGAGCTGTTTTTT
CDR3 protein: CASRQEGWGTGELFF

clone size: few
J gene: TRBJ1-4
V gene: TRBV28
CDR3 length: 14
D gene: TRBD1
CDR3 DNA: TGTGCCAGCAGGCCGGGACAGGTGCACGAAAAACTGTTTTTT
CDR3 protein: CASRPGQVHEKLFF

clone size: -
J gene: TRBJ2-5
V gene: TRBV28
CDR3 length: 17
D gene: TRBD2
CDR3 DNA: TGTGCCAGCAGTTTGGGCTTTCCGGGACTAGCGAAAGAGACCCAGTACTTC
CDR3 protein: CASSLGFPGLAKETQYF

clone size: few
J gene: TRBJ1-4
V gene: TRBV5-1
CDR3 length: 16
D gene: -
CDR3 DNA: TGCGCCAGCAGCTTGTCCGGAGGACGTAATAATGAAAAACTGTTTTTT
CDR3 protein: CASSLSGGRNNEKLFF

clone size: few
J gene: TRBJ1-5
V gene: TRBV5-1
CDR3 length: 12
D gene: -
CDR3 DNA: TGCGCCAGCAGCGCGGAGGGGACGGAACGGCATTTT
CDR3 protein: CASSAEGTERHF

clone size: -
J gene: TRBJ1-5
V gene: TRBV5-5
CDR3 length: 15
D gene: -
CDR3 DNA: TGTGCCAGCAGCTTTACAGCGTATAGCAATCAGCCCCAGCATTTT
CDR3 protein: CASSFTAYSNQPQHF

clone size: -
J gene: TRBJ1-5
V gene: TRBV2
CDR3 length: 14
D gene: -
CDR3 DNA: TGTGCCAGCAGAGGAGAGCAGCGCAATCAGCCCCAGCATTTT
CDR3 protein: CASRGEQRNQPQHF

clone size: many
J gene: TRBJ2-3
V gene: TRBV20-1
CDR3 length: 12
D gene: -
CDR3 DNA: TGCAGTGCTAGTAGCAGCGTAGATACGCAGTATTTT
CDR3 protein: CSASSSVDTQYF

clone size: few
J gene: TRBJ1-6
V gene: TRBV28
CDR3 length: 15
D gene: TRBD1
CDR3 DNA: TGTGCCAGCAGTTTATCCCAGGGGGAAGGTTCACCCCTCCACTTT
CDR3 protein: CASSLSQGEGSPLHF

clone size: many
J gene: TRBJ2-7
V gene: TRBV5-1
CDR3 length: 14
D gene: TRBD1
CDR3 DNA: TGCGCCAGCAGCGCCGGGACAGAGCTTTCGGAGCAGTACTTC
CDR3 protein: CASSAGTELSEQYF

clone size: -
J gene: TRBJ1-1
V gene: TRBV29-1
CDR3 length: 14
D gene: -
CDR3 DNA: TGCAGCGTTGATTATGCGGACCGGAACACTGAAGCTTTCTTT
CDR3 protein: CSVDYADRNTEAFF

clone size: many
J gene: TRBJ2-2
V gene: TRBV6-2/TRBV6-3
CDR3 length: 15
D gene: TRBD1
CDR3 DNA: TGTGCCAGCAGTCCCGGGACAGCGAACACCGGGGAGCTGTTTTTT
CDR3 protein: CASSPGTANTGELFF

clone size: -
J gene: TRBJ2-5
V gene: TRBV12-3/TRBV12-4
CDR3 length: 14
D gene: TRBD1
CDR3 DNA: TGTGCCAGCAGTCGGACAGGGCGTCGAGCGACCCAGTACTTC
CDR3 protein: CASSRTGRRATQYF